This T cell receptor (beta chain) was sequenced for a study of metastatic and nonmetastatic thyroid tumors. Turning to the study itself: Across peripheral blood and tumor or nodule tissue samples taken from malignant and benign thyroid patients, the repertoires were compared with one another. General study points: Benign nodules were reported to have significantly lower TCR beta diversity than malignant thyroid tumors, in blood and tumor.

No patient received treatment before thyroid surgery. This clone was seen only a few times. The target antigen is unknown. This may be a read error: a much more frequent sequence differs by one nucleotide. CDR1 DFQATT and CDR2 SNEGSKA come from the germline V gene (reference sequence). The length of the CDR3 is 11 residues. In the authors' workflow: It was from CDR3 differences across clinicopathological groups that a distant-metastasis classifier for papillary thyroid cancer was built. Via MiXCR, TCRdb re-called the PCR reads. The V and J calls were not made by the authors but by TCRdb's processing. The sample carries about 82,000 clones, roughly an eighth recorded once.

This chain uses TRBV20-1 with TRBJ2-1; D not resolved. The sample consisted of tumor tissue. This sequence was found in a female donor with papillary thyroid cancer or a benign thyroid nodule (not recorded which). Some clones in this sample may be carry-over from other donors' samples. The CDR3 bases are TGCAGTGCTAATTTCTACAATGAGCGGTTCTTC. This gives the protein CSANFYNERFF.